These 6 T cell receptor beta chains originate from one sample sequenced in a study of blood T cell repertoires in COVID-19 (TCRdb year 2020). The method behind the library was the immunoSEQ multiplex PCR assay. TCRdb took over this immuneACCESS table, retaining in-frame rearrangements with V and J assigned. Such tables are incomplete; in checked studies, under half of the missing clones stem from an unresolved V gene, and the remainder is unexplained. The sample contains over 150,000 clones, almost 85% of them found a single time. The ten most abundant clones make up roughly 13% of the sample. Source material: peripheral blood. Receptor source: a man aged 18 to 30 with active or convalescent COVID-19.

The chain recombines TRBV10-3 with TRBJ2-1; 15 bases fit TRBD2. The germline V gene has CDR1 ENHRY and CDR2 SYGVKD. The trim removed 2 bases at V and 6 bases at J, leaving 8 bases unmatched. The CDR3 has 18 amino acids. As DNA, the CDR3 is TGTGCCATCAGTGAGACAATACGGACTAGCGGGAGGGCCAATGAGCAGTTCTTC. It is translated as CAISETIRTSGRANEQFF.

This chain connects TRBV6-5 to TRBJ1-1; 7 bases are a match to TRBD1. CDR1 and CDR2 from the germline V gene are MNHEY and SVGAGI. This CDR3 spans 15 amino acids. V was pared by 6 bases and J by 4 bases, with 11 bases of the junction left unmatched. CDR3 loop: CASSPPRQGSTEAFF. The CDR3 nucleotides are TGTGCCAGCAGCCCCCCCCGACAGGGTTCCACTGAAGCTTTCTTT.

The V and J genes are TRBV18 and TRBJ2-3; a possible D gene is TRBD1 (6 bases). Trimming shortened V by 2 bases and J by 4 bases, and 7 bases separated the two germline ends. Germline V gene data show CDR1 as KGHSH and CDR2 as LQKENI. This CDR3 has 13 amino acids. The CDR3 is CASSPGGADTQYF. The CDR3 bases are TGTGCCAGCTCACCAGGGGGCGCAGATACGCAGTATTTT.

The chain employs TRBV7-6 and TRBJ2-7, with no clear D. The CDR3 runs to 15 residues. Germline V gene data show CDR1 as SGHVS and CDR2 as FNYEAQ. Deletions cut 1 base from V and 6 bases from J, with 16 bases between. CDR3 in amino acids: CASSLVVGTASEQYF. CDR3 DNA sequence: TGTGCCAGCAGCTTAGTGGTGGGTACGGCTAGCGAGCAGTACTTC.

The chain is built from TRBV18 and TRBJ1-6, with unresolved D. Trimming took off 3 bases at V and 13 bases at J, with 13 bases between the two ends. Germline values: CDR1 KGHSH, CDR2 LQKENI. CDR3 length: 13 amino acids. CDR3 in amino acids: CASSPVRYSPLHF. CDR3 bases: TGTGCCAGCTCACCGGTTCGGTACAGTCCCCTCCACTTT.

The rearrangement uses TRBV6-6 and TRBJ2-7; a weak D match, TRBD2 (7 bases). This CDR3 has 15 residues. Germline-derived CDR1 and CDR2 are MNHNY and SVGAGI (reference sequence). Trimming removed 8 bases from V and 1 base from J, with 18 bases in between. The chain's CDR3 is CASLGGGVGSYEQYF. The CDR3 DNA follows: TGTGCCAGCTTAGGGGGGGGAGTGGGTTCCTACGAGCAGTACTTC.